The 27 T cell receptor beta chains given below trace back to one sample, sequenced in a study of radiation and T cells in renal cell carcinoma. The protocol was immunoSEQ multiplex PCR, while the TCRdb copy is restricted to in-frame clones and leaves out a portion. The sample lists roughly 86,000 clones; around 81% were seen once. Time point specified: blood 4 weeks post-SBRT, at nephrectomy. The sample's treatment: 15 Gy SBRT to primary tumor, nephrectomy 4 weeks later. Sequenced here: blood, sampled from a patient whose treatment included radiotherapy and nephrectomy. The receptors were gathered from a man aged 45-65 years with renal cell carcinoma.

This sequence joins TRBV19 and TRBJ2-5; 8 nucleotides agree with TRBD2. The CDR3 totals 16 residues. The germline CDR1 and CDR2 sequences are LNHDA and SQIVND (reference sequence). Trimming took 6 bases from V and 5 from J; bases not matched to a gene: 14. CDR3 in amino acids: CASRPRGGLAGETQYF. In nucleotides, the CDR3 is TGTGCCAGTAGACCACGGGGGGGGCTAGCTGGGGAGACCCAGTACTTC.

This rearrangement joins TRBV28 to TRBJ2-5; 7 bases map to TRBD1. Germline V lookup: CDR1 MDHEN, CDR2 SYDVKM. Trimming at V came to 2 bases and at J to 6 bases, leaving 6 bases not matched to a gene. This CDR3 region has 14 residues. CDR3 in DNA: TGTGCCAGCAGTTTAGTAGGGGGCGAAAAGACCCAGTACTTC. Translating gives CASSLVGGEKTQYF.

This clone has only one observation. This chain connects TRBV5-4 to TRBJ2-3; 7 bases align to TRBD1. This CDR3 comprises 15 residues. Germline V CDR1 and CDR2: SGHNT, YYREEE (reference sequence). V was clipped by 5 bases and J by 0 bases; unmatched bases: 6. CDR3 loop: CASRSGTASTDTQYF. The CDR3 DNA follows: TGTGCCAGCAGGTCCGGGACAGCTAGCACAGATACGCAGTATTTT.

The chain uses TRBV5-4 and TRBJ1-1, with D hard to call. Trimming shortened V by 1 base and J by 0 bases, and 1 base separated the two germline ends. The CDR3 consists of 12 residues. Germline V gene data show CDR1 as SGHNT and CDR2 as YYREEE (reference sequence). This chain's CDR3 is CASSLLNTEAFF. The CDR3 DNA sequence: TGTGCCAGCAGCTTGTTGAACACTGAAGCTTTCTTT.

The rearrangement links TRBV6-5 to TRBJ1-3; D call uncertain. Trimming cost V 10 bases and J 4 bases, with 11 bases left between them. From germline, CDR1 is MNHEY and CDR2 SVGAGI. The CDR3 is 12 residues long. CDR3 sequence (DNA): TGTGCCACCCGCGCATCGGGAAACACCATATATTTT. Its protein product is CATRASGNTIYF.

The chain carries TRBV4-1 and TRBJ2-7; 11 positions match TRBD1. The ends lost 4 bases at V and 6 bases at J; junction bases unmatched: 8. This CDR3 comprises 15 residues. Germline CDR1 reads MGHRA; CDR2 reads YSYEKL. The CDR3 nucleotides are TGCGCCAGCAGCCGAGAGGGGACAGGGGGGAGCGAGCAGTACTTC. Its protein product is CASSREGTGGSEQYF.

The chain uses TRBV19 and TRBJ2-7; 8 bases are a match to TRBD2. The germline CDR1 and CDR2 sequences are LNHDA and SQIVND (reference sequence). The CDR3 covers 15 residues. After removal of 1 base from V and 0 bases from J, the junction contained 2 bases not matched to a gene. The CDR3 sequence is CASSIGSGSSYEQYF. DNA of the CDR3: TGTGCCAGTAGTATAGGAAGCGGGAGCTCCTACGAGCAGTACTTC.

This clone was counted only a few times. V and J are TRBV2 and TRBJ1-2; no clear D gene. CDR1 is SNHLY and CDR2 is FYNNEI in the germline V gene. V lost 3 bases, J lost 3 bases, and 14 bases lay in between. This CDR3 comprises 15 residues. CDR3 DNA: TGTGCCAGCAGTGATCTGAGGGAAAACTACTATGGCTACACCTTC. Translating gives CASSDLRENYYGYTF.

The gene calls are TRBV19 and TRBJ1-2; D is unresolved. CDR3 length equals 14 residues. Deletions cut 5 bases from V and 0 bases from J, with 10 bases between. CDR1 is LNHDA and CDR2 is SQIVND in the germline V gene (reference sequence). The CDR3 is CASSYSDSNYGYTF. The CDR3 bases are TGTGCCAGTAGTTACTCTGATTCTAACTATGGCTACACCTTC. Full variable domain (missing parts from reference TRBV19 and TRBJ1-2): DGGITQSPKYLFRKEGQNVTLSCEQNLNHDAMYWYRQDPGQGLRLIYYSQIVNDFQKGDIAEGYSVSREKKESFPLTVTSAQKNPTAFYLCASSYSDSNYGYTFGSGTRLTVV.

The chain links TRBV2 to TRBJ2-3; 7 bases fit TRBD1. Germline lookup yields CDR1 SNHLY and CDR2 FYNNEI. J lost 2 bases, V lost 6 bases, and 8 bases had no gene match. This CDR3 has 15 amino acids. The CDR3 sequence: CASRLQGQSTDTQYF. CDR3 bases: TGTGCCAGCAGACTCCAGGGACAGTCCACAGATACGCAGTATTTT.

The genes are TRBV11-1 and TRBJ2-1, with D possibly being TRBD1 or TRBD2 (5 bases each). This CDR3 has 11 residues. Trimming removed 3 bases at V and 14 bases at J, with 11 bases between. The germline gives CDR1 SGHAT, CDR2 FQDESV (reference sequence). DNA of the CDR3: TGTGCCAGCAGCTTTACGGGACGTGAGTTCTTC. This translates into CASSFTGREFF.

The chain recombines TRBV27 with TRBJ1-5; the D gene is possibly TRBD1 (6 bases). With 6 bases removed from V and 4 bases from J, the gap between germline ends came to 19 bases. Germline V gene data show CDR1 as MNHEY and CDR2 as SMNVEV (reference sequence). This CDR3 spans 16 amino acids. The CDR3 is CASRPETRGRNQPQHF. The CDR3 DNA is TGTGCCAGCAGACCCGAGACGCGGGGGCGAAATCAGCCCCAGCATTTT.

The chain couples TRBV14 to TRBJ1-4; D may be TRBD1 (5 bases). Germline V lookup: CDR1 SGHDN, CDR2 FVKESK. V lost 1 base to trimming and J lost 3 bases, with 12 bases between them. This CDR3 comprises 16 residues. CDR3 DNA: TGTGCCAGCAGCCAAGTGGGGGGTACGGCTAATGAAAAACTGTTTTTT. The encoded protein is CASSQVGGTANEKLFF.

The gene calls are TRBV14 and TRBJ1-4, with D hard to call. V dropped 0 bases and J dropped 3 bases, with 5 bases sitting between them. The CDR3 sequence is 14 residues long. Germline CDR1 SGHDN, CDR2 FVKESK. The CDR3 loop is CASSQDGANEKLFF. The DNA for the CDR3 is TGTGCCAGCAGCCAAGACGGGGCTAATGAAAAACTGTTTTTT.

The chain uses TRBV2 and TRBJ2-3; the D gene is possibly TRBD2 (6 bases). This CDR3 is 14 amino acids long. The V and J ends lost 7 bases and 2 bases respectively, with 13 bases between them. Per the germline V gene, CDR1 is SNHLY and CDR2 is FYNNEI. DNA of the CDR3: TGTGCCAGCAACCGGGACTGGCTCACAGATACGCAGTATTTT. Protein product: CASNRDWLTDTQYF.

The chain employs TRBV6-5 and TRBJ2-7, with TRBD2 identical over 8 bases. CDR1 MNHEY and CDR2 SVGAGI come from the germline V gene. V shed 6 bases, J shed 3 bases, and the junction held 7 bases outside the gene matches. This CDR3 spans 14 amino acids. The CDR3 DNA reads as TGTGCCAGCAGACGGAGCAGCGGGAGCTACGAGCAGTACTTC. Its protein product is CASRRSSGSYEQYF.

The chain recombines TRBV2 with TRBJ2-1, with D possibly being TRBD2 (5 bases). V lost 5 bases and J 9 bases, leaving 11 bases between the germline ends. CDR1 SNHLY and CDR2 FYNNEI come from the germline V gene. This CDR3 region has 12 residues. CDR3 residues: CASSNQAGEQFF. In DNA, the CDR3 is TGTGCCAGCAGTAATCAGGCGGGTGAGCAGTTCTTC.

V is TRBV28 and J is TRBJ1-4; D is possibly TRBD1 (6 bases). Germline V lookup: CDR1 MDHEN, CDR2 SYDVKM. The CDR3 spans 19 residues. The germline V and J ends were trimmed by 4 bases and 0 bases, with 21 bases remaining between them. This chain's CDR3 is CASSSNLDSVGATNEKLFF. In nucleotides, the CDR3 is TGTGCCAGCAGTTCCAACCTGGACAGTGTGGGGGCAACTAATGAAAAACTGTTTTTT.

This chain uses TRBV7-8 with TRBJ2-7; maybe TRBD1 (5 bases). Germline CDR1 reads SGHVS; CDR2 reads FQNEAQ. The CDR3 totals 14 residues. Deletions cut 4 bases from V and 4 bases from J, with 14 bases between. CDR3 in DNA: TGTGCCAGCAGCTCCAACCCAGGGTTTTACGAGCAGTACTTC. Translated, it gives CASSSNPGFYEQYF.

V gene TRBV6-6 combines with J gene TRBJ1-1, with D uncertain. Germline V gene sequence: CDR1 MNHNY, CDR2 SVGAGI (reference sequence). Trimming took 7 bases from V and 0 from J, leaving 6 bases between them. The CDR3 consists of 12 residues. CDR3 protein: CASTVLNTEAFF. CDR3 nucleotide sequence: TGTGCCAGCACTGTTTTGAACACTGAAGCTTTCTTT.

This sequence joins TRBV9 and TRBJ2-3; a possible D gene is TRBD2 (6 bases). The CDR3 is 16 residues long. The germline CDR1 and CDR2 sequences are SGDLS and YYNGEE. The V end was cut by 0 bases, the J end by 0 bases, with 11 bases between. CDR3 sequence: CASSVGLGTSTDTQYF. In DNA, the CDR3 is TGTGCCAGCAGCGTAGGTTTGGGGACTAGCACAGATACGCAGTATTTT.

The chain recombines TRBV6-5 with TRBJ2-7; 7 nucleotides agree with TRBD2. The CDR3 sequence is 14 residues long. V trimming: 2 bases; J trimming: 0 bases; junction bases outside the gene matches: 1. In germline, CDR1 is MNHEY, CDR2 SVGAGI. Written as DNA, the CDR3 is TGTGCCAGCAGTTACGAGCGGGACTCCTACGAGCAGTACTTC. Its protein product is CASSYERDSYEQYF.

The gene calls are TRBV5-1 and TRBJ2-3; TRBD1 might be the D (5 bases). The V and J ends lost 2 bases and 3 bases respectively, with 13 bases between them. CDR3 length equals 15 residues. Germline values: CDR1 SGHRS, CDR2 YFSETQ. The CDR3 protein is CASSFTGDPTDTQYF. The CDR3, as DNA: TGCGCCAGCAGCTTCACAGGAGACCCTACAGATACGCAGTATTTT.

The chain links TRBV7-6 to TRBJ2-3, with 9 bases lining up with TRBD1. This CDR3 spans 16 amino acids. CDR1 is SGHVS and CDR2 is FNYEAQ in the germline V gene. The V segment lost 3 bases and the J segment 3 bases; nucleotides outside the gene matches: 7. The CDR3 coding sequence is TGTGCCAGCAGCTTGGCGGGGACAGGGACAACAGATACGCAGTATTTT. Translated: CASSLAGTGTTDTQYF.

J is TRBJ2-5 and V is TRBV7-6; 8 bases agree with TRBD2. V was clipped by 1 base and J by 5 bases; unmatched bases: 3. Germline V gene data show CDR1 as SGHVS and CDR2 as FNYEAQ. CDR3 length: 14 amino acids. The CDR3 DNA is TGTGCCAGCAGCTTAGAGGCTAGCGGGGAGACCCAGTACTTC. Translation gives CASSLEASGETQYF. The entire variable domain, with the rest obtained from reference TRBV7-6 and TRBJ2-5, is as follows: GAGVSQSPRYKVTKRGQDVALRCDPISGHVSLYWYRQALGQGPEFLTYFNYEAQQDKSGLPNDRFSAERPEGSISTLTIQRTEQRDSAMYRCASSLEASGETQYFGPGTRLLVL.

This chain links TRBV19 with TRBJ2-2; tentative D call: TRBD1 (6 bases). This CDR3 region has 16 residues. Germline CDR1 LNHDA, CDR2 SQIVND (reference sequence). Trimming left V 2 bases short and J 5 bases short, with 15 bases between. This CDR3 reads CASSIRSGEGTGELFF. The CDR3 DNA reads as TGTGCCAGTAGTATAAGGTCAGGGGAAGGAACCGGGGAGCTGTTTTTT.

The genes are TRBV9 and TRBJ2-5; TRBD2 aligns across 9 bases. CDR1 is SGDLS and CDR2 is YYNGEE in the germline V gene. The CDR3 sequence is 15 residues long. The V segment lost 0 bases and the J segment 4 bases; nucleotides outside the gene matches: 4. CDR3 DNA sequence: TGTGCCAGCAGCGTAGTGGGTAGCGGGGGAGAGACCCAGTACTTC. Its translation is CASSVVGSGGETQYF.